This T cell receptor (beta chain) comes out of a study of shared clonotypes between healthy human individuals. Profiling relied on immunoSEQ multiplex PCR, and the TCRdb table lists in-frame clones only, not all of them. The table lists about 2.2 million clones, approximately 92% of them singletons. Remarks on this clone: Antigen unknown.

Germline-derived CDR1 and CDR2 are SGDLS and YYNGEE. This CDR3 is built from 15 residues. Trimming took off 4 bases at V and 1 base at J, with 11 bases between the two ends. CD45RO negativity and positive selection for CCR7 defined naive CD8 cells, a population that excluded terminally differentiated effector memory CD45RA+ cells. Study-level results: The represented genetic and exposure-history diversity was limited by the small number of donors.

This TCR was sampled from a man aged 18 to 35 in good health. Some clones in this sample may be carry-over from other donors' samples. Sequencing was done on a sample of naive CD8+ T cells from PBMCs. This chain links TRBV9 with TRBJ2-2, with D perhaps TRBD2 (6 bases). CDR3 DNA: TGTGCCAGCAGCCCCTGGGGAGGGAACACCGGGGAGCTGTTTTTT. This sequence encodes CASSPWGGNTGELFF.